Reported below is one T cell receptor (beta chain). The length of the CDR3 is 16 residues. The J segment lost 2 bases and the V segment lost 4 bases, leaving 4 bases of the junction unmatched. Germline V CDR1 and CDR2: PRHDT, FYEKMQ (reference sequence). This entry belongs to a study of T cell responses to AZD1222 COVID-19 vaccine. Some clones are missing from TCRdb's copy, which holds only in-frame ones; the method was immunoSEQ multiplex PCR. The sample yields about 74,000 clones, 85% to 95% seen once. The source is an adult who received the AZD1222 COVID-19 vaccine. This chain connects TRBV13 to TRBJ2-7; 14 nucleotides match TRBD2. This sample comprised peripheral blood, obtained 28 days after the second AZD1222 dose. This CDR3 reads CASSSRLAGGTYEQYF. Here the CDR3 DNA reads TGTGCCAGCAGCTCCAGACTAGCGGGAGGGACCTACGAGCAGTACTTC.